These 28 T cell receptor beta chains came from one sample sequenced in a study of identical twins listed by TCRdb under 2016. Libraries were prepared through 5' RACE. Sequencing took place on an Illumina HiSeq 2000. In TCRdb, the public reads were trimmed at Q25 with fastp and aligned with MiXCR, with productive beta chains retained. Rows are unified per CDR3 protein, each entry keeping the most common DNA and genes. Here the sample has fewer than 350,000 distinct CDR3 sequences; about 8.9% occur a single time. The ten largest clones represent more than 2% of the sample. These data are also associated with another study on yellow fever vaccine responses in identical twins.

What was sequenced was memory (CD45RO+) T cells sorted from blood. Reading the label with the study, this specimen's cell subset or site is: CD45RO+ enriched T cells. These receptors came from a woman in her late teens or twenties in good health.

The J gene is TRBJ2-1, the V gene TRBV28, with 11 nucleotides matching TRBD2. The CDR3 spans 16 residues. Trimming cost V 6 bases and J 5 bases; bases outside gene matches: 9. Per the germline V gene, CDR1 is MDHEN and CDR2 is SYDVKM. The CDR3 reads CASRGWGLADHNEQFF. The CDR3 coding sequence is TGTGCCAGCAGAGGGTGGGGACTAGCGGATCACAATGAGCAGTTCTTC. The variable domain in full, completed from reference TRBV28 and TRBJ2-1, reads DVKVTQSSRYLVKRTGEKVFLECVQDMDHENMFWYRQDPGLGLRLIYFSYDVKMKEKGDIPEGYSVSREKKERFSLILESASTNQTSMYLCASRGWGLADHNEQFFGPGTRLTVL.

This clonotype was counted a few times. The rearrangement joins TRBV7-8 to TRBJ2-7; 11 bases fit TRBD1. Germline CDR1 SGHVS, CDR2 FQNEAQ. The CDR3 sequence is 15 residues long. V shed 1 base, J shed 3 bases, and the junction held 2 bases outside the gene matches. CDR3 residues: CASSLGDRGSYEQYV. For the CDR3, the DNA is TGTGCCAGCAGCTTAGGGGACAGGGGGAGCTACGAGCAGTACGTC.

This chain's CDR3 is CASSDPGQGTNEKLFF. CDR3 nucleotides: TGTGCCAGCAGTGATCCCGGACAGGGAACTAATGAAAAACTGTTTTTT. The V gene is TRBV25-1, the J gene TRBJ1-4; TRBD1 agrees at 8 bases. This CDR3 region has 16 residues. From germline, CDR1 is MGHDK and CDR2 SYGVNS. Trimming took 3 bases from V and 1 from J; bases not matched to a gene: 4. The full variable domain, rest sourced from reference TRBV25-1 and TRBJ1-4, is EADIYQTPRYLVIGTGKKITLECSQTMGHDKMYWYQQDPGMELHLIHYSYGVNSTEKGDLSSESTVSRIRTEHFPLTLESARPSHTSQYLCASSDPGQGTNEKLFFGSGTQLSVL.

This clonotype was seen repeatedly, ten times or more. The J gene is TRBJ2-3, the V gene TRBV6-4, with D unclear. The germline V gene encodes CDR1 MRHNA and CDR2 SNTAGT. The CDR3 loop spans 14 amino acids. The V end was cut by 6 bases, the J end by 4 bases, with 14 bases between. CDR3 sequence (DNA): TGTGCCAGCAGCCAGGCGGATCAGGCAGATACGCAGTATTTT. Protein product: CASSQADQADTQYF.

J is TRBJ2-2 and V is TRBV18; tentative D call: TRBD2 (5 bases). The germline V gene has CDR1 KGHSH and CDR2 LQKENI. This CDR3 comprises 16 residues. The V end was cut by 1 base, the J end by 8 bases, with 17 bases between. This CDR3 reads CASSPLVAEAGGELFF. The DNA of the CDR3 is TGTGCCAGCTCACCACTGGTCGCGGAGGCCGGTGGGGAGCTGTTTTTT. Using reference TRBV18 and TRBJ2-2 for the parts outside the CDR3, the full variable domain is NAGVMQNPRHLVRRRGQEARLRCSPMKGHSHVYWYRQLPEEGLKFMVYLQKENIIDESGMPKERFSAEFPKEGPSILRIQQVVRGDSAAYFCASSPLVAEAGGELFFGEGSRLTVL.

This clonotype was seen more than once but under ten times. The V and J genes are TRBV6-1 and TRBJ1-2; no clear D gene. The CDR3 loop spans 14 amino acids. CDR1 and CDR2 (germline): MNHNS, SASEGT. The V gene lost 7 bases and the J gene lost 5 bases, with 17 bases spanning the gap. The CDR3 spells CASNTDGRAYGYTF. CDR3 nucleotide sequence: TGTGCCAGCAATACCGATGGCAGAGCTTATGGCTACACCTTC.

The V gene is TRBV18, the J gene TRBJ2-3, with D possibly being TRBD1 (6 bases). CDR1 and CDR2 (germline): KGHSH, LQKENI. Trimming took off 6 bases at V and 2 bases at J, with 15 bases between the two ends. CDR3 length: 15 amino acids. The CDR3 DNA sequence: TGTGCCAGCTCTCCCCAGGGGCCCGACACAGATACGCAGTATTTT. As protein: CASSPQGPDTDTQYF.

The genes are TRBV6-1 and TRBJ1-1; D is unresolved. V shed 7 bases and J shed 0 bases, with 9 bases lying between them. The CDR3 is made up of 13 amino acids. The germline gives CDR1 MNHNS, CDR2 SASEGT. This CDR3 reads CASTSGLNTEAFF. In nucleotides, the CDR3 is TGTGCCAGCACCTCCGGACTGAACACTGAAGCTTTCTTT.

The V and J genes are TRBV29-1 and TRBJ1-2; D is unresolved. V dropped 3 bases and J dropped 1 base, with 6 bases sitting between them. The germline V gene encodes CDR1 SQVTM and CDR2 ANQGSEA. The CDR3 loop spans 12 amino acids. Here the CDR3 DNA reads TGCAGCGTTGACAGGTTTAACTATGGCTACACCTTC. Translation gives CSVDRFNYGYTF.

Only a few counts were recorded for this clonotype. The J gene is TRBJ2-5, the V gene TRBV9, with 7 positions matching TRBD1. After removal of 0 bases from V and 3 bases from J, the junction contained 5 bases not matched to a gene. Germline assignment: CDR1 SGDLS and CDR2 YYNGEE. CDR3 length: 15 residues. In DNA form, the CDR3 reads TGTGCCAGCAGCGTAGGTGGGACAGTTAAAGAGACCCAGTACTTC. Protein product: CASSVGGTVKETQYF.

The CDR3 nucleotides read TGTGCCAGCAGCTTAACAGGGCCCATTGAAGCTTTCTTT. Translation: CASSLTGPIEAFF. This chain uses TRBV12-3 or TRBV12-4 with TRBJ1-1; tentatively, D is TRBD1 (6 bases). The CDR3 covers 13 residues. Trimming removed 6 bases at V and 7 bases at J, with 15 bases between.

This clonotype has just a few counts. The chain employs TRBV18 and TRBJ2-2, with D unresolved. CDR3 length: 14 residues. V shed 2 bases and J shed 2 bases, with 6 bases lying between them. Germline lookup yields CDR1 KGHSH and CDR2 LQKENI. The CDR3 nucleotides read TGTGCCAGCTCACCAGCCAGTAACACCGGGGAGCTGTTTTTT. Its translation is CASSPASNTGELFF.

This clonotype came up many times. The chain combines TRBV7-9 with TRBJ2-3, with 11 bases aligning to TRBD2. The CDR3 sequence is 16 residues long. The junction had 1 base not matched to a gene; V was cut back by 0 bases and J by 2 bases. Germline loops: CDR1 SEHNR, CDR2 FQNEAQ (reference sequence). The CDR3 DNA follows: TGTGCCAGCAGCTTAGCGGGACTAGCGGACACAGATACGCAGTATTTT. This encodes CASSLAGLADTDTQYF.

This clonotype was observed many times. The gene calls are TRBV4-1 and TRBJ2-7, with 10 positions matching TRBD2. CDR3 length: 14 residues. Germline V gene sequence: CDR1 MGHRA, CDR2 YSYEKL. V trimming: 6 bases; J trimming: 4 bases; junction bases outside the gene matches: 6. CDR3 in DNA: TGCGCCAGCAGGTCTAGCGGGGGCACTTACGAGCAGTACTTC. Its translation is CASRSSGGTYEQYF.

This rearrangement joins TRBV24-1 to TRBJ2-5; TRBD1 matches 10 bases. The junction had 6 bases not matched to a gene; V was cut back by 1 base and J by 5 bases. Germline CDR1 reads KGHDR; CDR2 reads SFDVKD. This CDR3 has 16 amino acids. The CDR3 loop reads CATSDFGTGALETQYF. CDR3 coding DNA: TGTGCCACCAGTGATTTTGGGACAGGGGCTTTGGAGACCCAGTACTTC.

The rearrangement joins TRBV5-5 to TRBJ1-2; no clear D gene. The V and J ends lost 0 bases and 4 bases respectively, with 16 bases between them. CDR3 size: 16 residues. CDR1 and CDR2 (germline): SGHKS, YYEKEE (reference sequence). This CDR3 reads CASSLVSGGNVYGYTF. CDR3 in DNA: TGTGCCAGCAGCTTGGTCTCGGGAGGGAATGTCTATGGCTACACCTTC.

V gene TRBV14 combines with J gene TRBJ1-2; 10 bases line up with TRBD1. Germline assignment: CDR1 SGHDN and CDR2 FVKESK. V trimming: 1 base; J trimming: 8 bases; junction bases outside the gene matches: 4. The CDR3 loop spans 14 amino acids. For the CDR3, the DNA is TGTGCCAGCAGCCAAGGGACAGGGGGTTTGGGCTACACCTTC. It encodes CASSQGTGGLGYTF.

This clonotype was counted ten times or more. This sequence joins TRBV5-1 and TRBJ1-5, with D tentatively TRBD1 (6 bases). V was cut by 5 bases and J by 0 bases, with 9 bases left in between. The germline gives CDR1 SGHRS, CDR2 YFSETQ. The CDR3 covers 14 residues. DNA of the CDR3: TGCGCCAGCAGGACAGGCGATAGCAATCAGCCCCAGCATTTT. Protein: CASRTGDSNQPQHF.

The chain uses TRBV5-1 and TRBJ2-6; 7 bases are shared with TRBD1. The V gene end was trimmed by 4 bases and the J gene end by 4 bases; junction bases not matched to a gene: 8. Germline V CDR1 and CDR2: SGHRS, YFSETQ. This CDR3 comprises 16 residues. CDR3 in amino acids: CASSIGGGAGANVLTF. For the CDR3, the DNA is TGCGCCAGCAGCATAGGGGGCGGTGCAGGGGCCAACGTCCTGACTTTC.

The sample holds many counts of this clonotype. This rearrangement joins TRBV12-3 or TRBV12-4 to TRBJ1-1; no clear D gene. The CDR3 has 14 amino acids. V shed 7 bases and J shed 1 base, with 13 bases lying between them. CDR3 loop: CASTLETTNTEAFF. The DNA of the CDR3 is TGTGCCAGCACCCTAGAGACGACGAACACTGAAGCTTTCTTT.

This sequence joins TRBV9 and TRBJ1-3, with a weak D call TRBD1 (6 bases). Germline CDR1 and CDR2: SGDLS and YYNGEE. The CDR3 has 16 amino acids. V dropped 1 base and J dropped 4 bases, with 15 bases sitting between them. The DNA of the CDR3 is TGTGCCAGCAGCGTAAACAGGGTTATGTCCGGAAACACCATATATTTT. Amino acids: CASSVNRVMSGNTIYF.

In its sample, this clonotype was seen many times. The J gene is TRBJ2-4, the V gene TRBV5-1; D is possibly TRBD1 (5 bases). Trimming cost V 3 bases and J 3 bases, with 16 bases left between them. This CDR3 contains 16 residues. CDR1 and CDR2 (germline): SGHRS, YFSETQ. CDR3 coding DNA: TGCGCCAGCAGCTCGACAGCCTCACTGGGCAAAAACATTCAGTACTTC. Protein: CASSSTASLGKNIQYF.

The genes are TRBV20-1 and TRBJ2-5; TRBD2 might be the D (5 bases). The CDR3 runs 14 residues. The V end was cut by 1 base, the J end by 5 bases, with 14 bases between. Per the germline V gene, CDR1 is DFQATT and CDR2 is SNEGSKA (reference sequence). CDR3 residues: CSARVGSVGETQYF. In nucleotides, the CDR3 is TGCAGTGCTAGAGTGGGTAGCGTGGGGGAGACCCAGTACTTC.

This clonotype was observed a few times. The CDR3 coding sequence is TGTGCCAGCAGCGTGTTGGACTCCTACACAGATACGCAGTATTTT. Translated, it gives CASSVLDSYTDTQYF. The gene calls are TRBV9 and TRBJ2-3, with D possibly TRBD2 on 5 matching bases. The CDR3 sequence is 15 residues long. V lost 2 bases and J 2 bases, leaving 12 bases between the germline ends. Germline CDR1 SGDLS, CDR2 YYNGEE. The full variable domain, in which reference TRBV9 and TRBJ2-3 provide the parts outside the CDR3, is DSGVTQTPKHLITATGQRVTLRCSPRSGDLSVYWYQQSLDQGLQFLIQYYNGEERAKGNILERFSAQQFPDLHSELNLSSLELGDSALYFCASSVLDSYTDTQYFGPGTRLTVL.

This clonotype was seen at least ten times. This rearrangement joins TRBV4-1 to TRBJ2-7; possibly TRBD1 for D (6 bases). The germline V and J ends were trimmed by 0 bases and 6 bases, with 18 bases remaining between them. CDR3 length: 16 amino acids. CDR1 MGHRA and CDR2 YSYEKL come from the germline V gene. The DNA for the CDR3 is TGCGCCAGCAGCCAAGATTATTGGGGGAGAGGGGGCGAGCAGTACTTC. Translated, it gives CASSQDYWGRGGEQYF.

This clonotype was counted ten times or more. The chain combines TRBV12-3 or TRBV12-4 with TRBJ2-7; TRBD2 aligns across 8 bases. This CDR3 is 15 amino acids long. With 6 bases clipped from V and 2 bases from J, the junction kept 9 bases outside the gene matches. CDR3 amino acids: CASRGRREAAYEQYF. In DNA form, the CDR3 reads TGTGCCAGCAGGGGAAGGCGGGAGGCTGCCTACGAGCAGTACTTC.

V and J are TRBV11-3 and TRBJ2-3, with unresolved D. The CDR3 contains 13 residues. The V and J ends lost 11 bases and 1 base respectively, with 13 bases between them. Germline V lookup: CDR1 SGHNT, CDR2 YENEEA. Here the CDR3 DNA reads TGTGCCCCGCCCTTCGAGGGCACAGATACGCAGTATTTT. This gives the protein CAPPFEGTDTQYF.

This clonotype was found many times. The CDR3 DNA is TGTGCCAGCAGCCCTCCGGCTCCACAGGGTCCCGACCTTAACTATGGCTACACCTTC. It is translated as CASSPPAPQGPDLNYGYTF. The chain is built from TRBV14 and TRBJ1-2; weak D call: TRBD1 (6 bases). From germline, CDR1 is SGHDN and CDR2 FVKESK. The CDR3 covers 19 residues. V was cut by 4 bases and J by 1 base, with 25 bases left in between.